The rows below give T cell receptor beta chains drawn from one sample of a study of blood T cell repertoires in COVID-19. Assay: immunoSEQ multiplex PCR; the TCRdb copy retains only in-frame clones and omits some. This table holds 100,000 to 150,000 clones, around 88% found once. The sample taken for sequencing was peripheral blood. The receptors originated from a human donor in a cohort sampled during active COVID-19. Both conserved end residues are part of each CDR3. D genes are given only for firm matches. Part of the rows lack a size; the others show once, few, many or a class for expanded clones.

CDR3aa,CDR3nt,j_gene,v_gene,abundance,d_gene
CASSFSSGDYNEQFF,TGTGCCAGCAGCTTCTCCAGCGGAGACTACAATGAGCAGTTCTTC,TRBJ2-1,TRBV5-4,NA,NA
CASSQDDRGNEQFF,TGTGCCAGCAGCCAAGACGACAGGGGGAATGAGCAGTTCTTC,TRBJ2-1,TRBV4-2,few,TRBD1
CASSEQAGALYEQFF,TGTGCCAGCAGTGAACAAGCGGGAGCTCTATACGAGCAGTTCTTC,TRBJ2-1,TRBV6-1,NA,TRBD2
CASSEGQPSSGNTIYF,TGTGCCAGCAGCGAAGGACAACCGAGCTCTGGAAACACCATATATTTT,TRBJ1-3,TRBV7-2,NA,NA
CASSQTSGSWQETQYF,TGTGCCAGCAGCCAAACTAGCGGGAGTTGGCAAGAGACCCAGTACTTC,TRBJ2-5,TRBV7-7,NA,TRBD2
CASTNPTDFINYGYTF,TGTGCCAGCACCAACCCGACGGACTTTATAAACTATGGCTACACCTTC,TRBJ1-2,TRBV11-3,NA,NA
CASSFNDRTVRGYTF,TGTGCCAGCAGCTTTAATGACAGAACCGTGAGAGGCTACACCTTC,TRBJ1-2,TRBV11-2,NA,NA
CASSLYAGSHGYTF,TGTGCCAGCAGCTTGTATGCGGGATCCCATGGCTACACCTTC,TRBJ1-2,TRBV14,NA,NA
CASSLNPGGVTQYF,TGTGCCAGCAGTTTAAATCCGGGGGGAGTGACCCAGTACTTC,TRBJ2-5,TRBV27,NA,TRBD2
CASSLVGGNQPQHF,TGTGCCAGCAGCTTAGTAGGGGGCAATCAGCCCCAGCATTTT,TRBJ1-5,TRBV7-2,NA,NA
CASSLGLAGAGELFF,TGCGCCAGCAGCTTGGGACTAGCGGGAGCCGGGGAGCTGTTTTTT,TRBJ2-2,TRBV5-1,NA,TRBD2
CASSDIIGAGELFF,TGTGCCAGCAGTGATATTATCGGGGCCGGGGAGCTGTTTTTT,TRBJ2-2,TRBV2,NA,NA
CASSPREKGYNEQFF,TGTGCCAGCAGCCCCCGGGAAAAGGGTTACAATGAGCAGTTCTTC,TRBJ2-1,TRBV9,NA,NA
CASSIRTGGQPQHF,TGTGCCAGTAGTATTAGAACAGGGGGGCAGCCCCAGCATTTT,TRBJ1-5,TRBV19,NA,TRBD1
CASSDAGTANEKLFF,TGTGCCAGCTCTGATGCCGGGACAGCTAATGAAAAACTGTTTTTT,TRBJ1-4,TRBV7-2,NA,TRBD1
CASSAGTSGSTTDTQYF,TGTGCCAGTAGTGCCGGGACTAGCGGGAGTACCACAGATACGCAGTATTTT,TRBJ2-3,TRBV19,NA,TRBD2
CASSESYRAPEAFF,TGTGCCAGCTCAGAATCCTACAGGGCCCCTGAAGCTTTCTTT,TRBJ1-1,TRBV18,NA,NA
CASSAGTGNYNEQFF,TGCGCCAGCAGCGCCGGGACAGGGAACTACAATGAGCAGTTCTTC,TRBJ2-1,TRBV5-1,NA,TRBD1
CASRDTGGSRNTIYF,TGTGCCAGCAGGGATACAGGGGGAAGTAGAAACACCATATATTTT,TRBJ1-3,TRBV7-8,NA,TRBD1
CASSTGDSYNSPLHF,TGTGCCAGCAGCACTGGGGACAGTTATAATTCACCCCTCCACTTT,TRBJ1-6,TRBV9,NA,TRBD1
CATFMNTEAFF,TGTGCCACGTTTATGAACACTGAAGCTTTCTTT,TRBJ1-1,TRBV28,NA,NA
CASRGQGENYGYTF,TGTGCCAGCAGGGGACAGGGAGAGAACTATGGCTACACCTTC,TRBJ1-2,TRBV25-1,few,TRBD1
CASSGRQGIRGEQFF,TGTGCCAGTAGTGGGAGGCAGGGAATTCGGGGTGAGCAGTTCTTC,TRBJ2-1,TRBV19,once,NA
CASSPLSQGTGNTIYF,TGTGCCAGCTCACCTCTATCCCAGGGGACTGGAAACACCATATATTTT,TRBJ1-3,TRBV18,NA,NA
CASSPAGQKGGEAFF,TGTGCCAGCTCACCAGCGGGACAGAAAGGAGGGGAAGCTTTCTTT,TRBJ1-1,TRBV18,NA,TRBD1
CASSYSTATRLAGDVDTQYF,TGTGCCAGCAGTTACTCGACTGCAACCAGACTAGCGGGAGACGTAGATACGCAGTATTTT,TRBJ2-3,TRBV6-2/TRBV6-3,NA,TRBD2
CAWVGLGGLNEQFF,TGTGCCTGGGTCGGGCTCGGAGGTCTCAATGAGCAGTTCTTC,TRBJ2-1,TRBV30,NA,NA
CATSDPRDITNTQYF,TGTGCCACCAGTGATCCTCGGGACATCACAAATACGCAGTATTTT,TRBJ2-3,TRBV24-1,NA,NA
CASNIPGQGPKAFF,TGTGCCAGCAATATTCCGGGACAGGGACCGAAAGCTTTCTTT,TRBJ1-1,TRBV28,once,TRBD1
CATSDFDLTSGAYEQYF,TGTGCCACCAGTGATTTCGATCTGACTAGCGGGGCCTACGAGCAGTACTTC,TRBJ2-7,TRBV24-1,few,TRBD2
CASRKSLAGAYSSYNEQFF,TGCGCCAGCAGGAAGTCATTAGCGGGAGCCTACAGCTCCTACAATGAGCAGTTCTTC,TRBJ2-1,TRBV5-1,NA,TRBD2
CASSRFSGANVLTF,TGTGCCAGTAGCCGTTTCTCCGGGGCCAACGTCCTGACTTTC,TRBJ2-6,TRBV19,once,NA
CASSQGARDTEAFF,TGCGCCAGCAGCCAAGGGGCCCGAGACACTGAAGCTTTCTTT,TRBJ1-1,TRBV4-3,NA,NA
CASSLSDSHNEQFF,TGTGCCAGCAGTTTATCGGACAGTCACAATGAGCAGTTCTTC,TRBJ2-1,TRBV27,NA,NA
CASSSTPGRVNTEAFF,TGTGCCAGCAGCTCCACCCCGGGTCGAGTGAACACTGAAGCTTTCTTT,TRBJ1-1,TRBV5-5,NA,NA
CASSLEPAGVSGIVDEQYF,TGTGCCAGCAGCTTGGAACCCGCGGGGGTTAGCGGGATCGTCGACGAGCAGTACTTC,TRBJ2-7,TRBV7-2,NA,TRBD2
CASSPRRVSEETQYF,TGTGCCAGCAGCCCACGCAGGGTCAGCGAAGAGACCCAGTACTTC,TRBJ2-5,TRBV9,NA,NA
CAWSRTSGRYEQYF,TGTGCCTGGAGTAGGACGTCAGGGCGCTACGAGCAGTACTTC,TRBJ2-7,TRBV30,NA,NA
CASSEGQGATEAFF,TGTGCCAGCAGTGAAGGGCAGGGCGCGACTGAAGCTTTCTTT,TRBJ1-1,TRBV2,NA,NA
CASSLREYNEQYF,TGCGCCAGCAGCTTACGGGAGTACAACGAGCAGTACTTC,TRBJ2-7,TRBV5-1,few,NA
CASRRQGAITNSNQPQHF,TGTGCCAGCAGGCGACAGGGGGCTATAACTAATAGCAATCAGCCCCAGCATTTT,TRBJ1-5,TRBV2,NA,TRBD1
CSVGQGGTEAFF,TGCAGCGTTGGACAGGGAGGTACTGAAGCTTTCTTT,TRBJ1-1,TRBV29-1,NA,TRBD1
CAITSGIGLEQYF,TGTGCCATCACTAGCGGGATCGGTTTAGAGCAGTATTTT,TRBJ2-3,TRBV12-3/TRBV12-4,NA,TRBD2
CASSIVSGRARDGELFF,TGCGCCAGCAGCATTGTGAGCGGGAGGGCCCGCGACGGGGAGCTGTTTTTT,TRBJ2-2,TRBV5-1,NA,TRBD2
CASSLGVNQPQHF,TGCGCCAGCTCACTCGGGGTCAATCAGCCCCAGCATTTT,TRBJ1-5,TRBV10-1,NA,NA
CASRRTGTYEQYF,TGTGCCAGCAGGAGGACAGGGACCTACGAGCAGTACTTC,TRBJ2-7,TRBV12-3/TRBV12-4,NA,TRBD1
CASRGAEHSNQPQHF,TGTGCCTCGCGCGGGGCGGAGCATAGCAATCAGCCCCAGCATTTT,TRBJ1-5,TRBV28,NA,NA